This T cell receptor (beta chain) is drawn from a study of molecular identifiers for immune sequencing clone quantification. As to this clonotype: One junction end disagrees with the germline gene, perhaps due to a read error.

The CDR3 contains 14 residues. From the PCR reads, TCRdb called clonotypes with MiXCR, one entry per CDR3 protein. The repertoire holds over 600,000 distinct CDR3 sequences, with just under 20% as singletons. The sequenced sample was naive CD8+ T cells from blood, with Jurkat cell RNA spiked in. The sample's subset: FACS-sorted CD8+CD4-CCR7+CD45RA+ naive T cells. The TCR comes from a human donor in good health. Some libraries in this study had Jurkat cell RNA spiked in. The rearrangement joins TRBV12-3 or TRBV12-4 to TRBJ1-1; tentatively, D is TRBD1 (5 bases). CDR3 sequence: CANSFGGLNTEAFF. CDR3 in DNA: TGTGCCAACAGTTTTGGGGGTCTGAACACTGAAGCTTTCTTT.